A single T cell receptor beta chain is shown here with its context. This clone was detected only a few times. What this receptor recognizes is not known. Base qualities are not at hand, and no much larger clone is one base apart. The sample belongs to a study of CD8+ T cells in alopecia areata (dated 2018 in TCRdb). Describing the broader study: The treated patients, all with moderate-to-severe alopecia areata, were enrolled in an open-label pilot trial of oral tofacitinib given at 5 to 10 mg twice daily. Tofacitinib was given for 6 to 18 months, followed by 6 months of follow-up off drug to assess delayed response and recurrence. Tofacitinib-treated patients had biopsies at baseline and at 4 and 24 weeks of treatment, with a later scalp biopsy in several patients. High-throughput TCRbeta sequencing was used to examine T cell clonal expansion in alopecia areata in both the C3H/HeJ mouse model and human patients. In humans, TCRbeta sequencing was performed on scalp tissue and on sorted CD4+ and CD8+ peripheral blood T cells from healthy controls and from patients with patchy or totalis/universalis alopecia areata. Scalp clonality was compared among normal scalp (n=4), patchy alopecia areata scalp (n=8), and alopecia totalis/universalis scalp (n=8). The RNA source kit depended on sample type: the PAXgene miRNA kit for fixed scalp, the miRNeasy kit for PBMCs, and the RNeasy kit for mouse skin. TCRbeta CDR3 regions were amplified by immunoSEQ multiplex PCR using 35 Vbeta forward and 13 Jbeta reverse primers. Overall results and qualifications from the work: Compared with mice, TCR sequences shared between patients were less clear, possibly partly because of HLA diversity across the patient population. Higher clonality and more expanded CD8+ clones were observed in lesional scalp than in normal scalp, particularly in alopecia totalis/universalis, a finding suggestive of antigenic drive. Unlike mouse skin, which is dominated by gammadelta T cells, normal human skin has resident alphabeta T cells that are also sequenced, and this complicates analysis of the scalp TCR repertoire.

The library was obtained by the immunoSEQ multiplex PCR assay. To provide template for TCR sequencing, every sample had RNA extracted and reverse transcribed into cDNA. First-strand cDNA was synthesized with SuperScript III using a 2:1 mix of oligo-dT and random hexamers. Amplification bias was assessed with a synthetic immune receptor repertoire, and residual bias was removed computationally. As for how the authors treated the data: Raw reads were preprocessed for error removal, and CDR3 was defined according to IMGT conventions as running from the conserved cysteine to phenylalanine. To get clonality, Shannon entropy was normalized by log2 of the number of productive unique TCRs and the result was subtracted from 1. CD4 or CD8 identity of scalp clones was inferred by cross-referencing scalp TCRbeta sequences with sorted blood CD4 and CD8 repertoires. TCRdb carries this immuneACCESS record with in-frame sequences only. Its versions omit some clonotypes, under half of them owing to an unresolved V gene in the studies checked, with the rest unexplained. V and J calls and clone size follow that table, whereas D and trimming were derived from the DNA. The sample has 7,900 or so clones on record, roughly 55% of them singletons. Clones ranked in the top ten supply approximately 13% of the sample.

V is cut by 1 base and J by 5 bases, and the space between the germline ends is 5 bases. The germline V gene provides CDR1 SGHVS and CDR2 FQNEAQ. The CDR3 measures 12 amino acids from cysteine to phenylalanine. Kept here is only the CDR3 DNA, which spans 36 bases and is read in frame from base 1. This sample's time point label indicates: baseline before oral tofacitinib. Lesional scalp punch biopsies and peripheral blood were obtained from alopecia areata patients. Scalp biopsies from humans were placed right away in PAXgene tissue containers for fixation. The sequence was obtained from a human donor with alopecia areata. The sequenced sample was skin, obtained at week 0. The chain links TRBV7-8 with TRBJ2-5, with no confident D gene call. The CDR3 here reads CASSLGLETQYF. The nucleotides read TGTGCCAGCAGCTTAGGGTTGGAGACCCAGTACTTC.